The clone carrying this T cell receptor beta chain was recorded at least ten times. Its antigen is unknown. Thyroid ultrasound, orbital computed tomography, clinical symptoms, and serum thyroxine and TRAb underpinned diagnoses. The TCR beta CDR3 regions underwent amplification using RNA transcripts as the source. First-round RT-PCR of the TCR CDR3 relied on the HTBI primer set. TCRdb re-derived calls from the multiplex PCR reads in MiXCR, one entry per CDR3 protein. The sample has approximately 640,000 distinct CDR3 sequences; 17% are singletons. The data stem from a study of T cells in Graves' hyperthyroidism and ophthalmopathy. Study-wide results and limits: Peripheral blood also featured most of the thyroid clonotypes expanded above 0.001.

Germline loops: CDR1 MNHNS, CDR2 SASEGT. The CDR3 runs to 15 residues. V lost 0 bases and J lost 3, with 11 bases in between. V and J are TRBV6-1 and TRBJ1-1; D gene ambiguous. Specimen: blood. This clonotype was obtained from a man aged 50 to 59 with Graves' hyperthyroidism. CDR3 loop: CASSEAKGRDTEAFF. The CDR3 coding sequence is TGTGCCAGCAGTGAAGCTAAGGGTCGGGACACTGAAGCTTTCTTT.